This passage covers 19 T cell receptor beta chains from one sample sequenced in a study of OX40 agonist ivuxolimab in advanced cancers. Repertoires were generated with immunoSEQ multiplex PCR, while TCRdb's copy carries only in-frame clones and drops some. The data hold nearly 110,000 clones, with 90% observed a single time. The sample was CD4+ or CD8+ T cells sorted from blood, taken in a trial of the OX40 agonist ivuxolimab. All receptors come from an adult with an advanced solid tumor such as melanoma, head and neck, liver or kidney cancer.

This chain joins TRBV7-9 and TRBJ2-3; D is ambiguous. The CDR3 loop spans 14 amino acids. Germline V lookup: CDR1 SEHNR, CDR2 FQNEAQ (reference sequence). V lost 2 bases to trimming and J lost 2 bases, with 8 bases between them. CDR3 bases: TGTGCCAGCAGCTTAATAGGGTTCACAGATACGCAGTATTTT. As protein: CASSLIGFTDTQYF.

The rearrangement links TRBV18 to TRBJ1-1; 7 bases line up with TRBD1. Per the germline V gene, CDR1 is KGHSH and CDR2 is LQKENI. Trimming took 5 bases from V and 1 from J; bases not matched to a gene: 7. The CDR3 sequence is 15 residues long. CDR3 nucleotides: TGTGCCAGCTCAGCATCGACAGGGACGAACACTGAAGCTTTCTTT. This sequence encodes CASSASTGTNTEAFF.

This chain uses TRBV28 with TRBJ1-4; D possibly corresponds to TRBD1 (5 bases). The V gene lost 2 bases and the J gene lost 1 base, with 11 bases spanning the gap. Germline values: CDR1 MDHEN, CDR2 SYDVKM. CDR3 length equals 16 residues. DNA of the CDR3: TGTGCCAGCAGTTTAGTCGGGGCGGGAACTAATGAAAAACTGTTTTTT. Encoded protein: CASSLVGAGTNEKLFF.

The chain combines TRBV7-8 with TRBJ1-6; no clear D gene. Deletions cut 4 bases from V and 1 base from J, with 17 bases between. Germline-derived CDR1 and CDR2 are SGHVS and FQNEAQ. This CDR3 is 18 amino acids long. In DNA form, the CDR3 reads TGTGCCAGCAGCTATTTAGGTGGAGGAGGGTCCTATAATTCACCCCTCCACTTT. This encodes CASSYLGGGGSYNSPLHF.

The CDR3 loop reads CASSPLGGNTEAFF. CDR3 DNA sequence: TGTGCCAGCAGCCCGCTGGGGGGGAACACTGAAGCTTTCTTT. This chain links TRBV7-2 with TRBJ1-1, with D possibly being TRBD1 (5 bases). CDR1 is SGHTA, CDR2 FQGNSA, per germline. Deletions cut 5 bases from V and 1 base from J, with 11 bases between. The CDR3 extends over 14 amino acids.

V and J are TRBV19 and TRBJ1-5; possible D gene TRBD1, 6 bases. CDR3 length: 15 residues. Trimming pared 11 bases from V and 0 bases from J, leaving 17 bases between. The germline CDR1 and CDR2 sequences are LNHDA and SQIVND (reference sequence). The CDR3, as DNA: TGTGCCTCCGGTGGGGGCTACTATAGCAATCAGCCCCAGCATTTT. Residues: CASGGGYYSNQPQHF.

CDR3 DNA: TGTGCCAGCAGCGTCTCGGGGGGGAACACTGAAGCTTTCTTT. Protein: CASSVSGGNTEAFF. V usage is TRBV9 and J usage is TRBJ1-1; TRBD1 is a possible D gene (5 bases). V was trimmed by 2 bases and J by 1 base, leaving 9 bases between them. The CDR3 spans 14 residues. Germline CDR1 SGDLS, CDR2 YYNGEE.

The CDR3 loop is CASSRGQGGFSSGANVLTF. The CDR3 region has the DNA TGTGCCAGCAGCCGGGGTCAAGGCGGATTCTCCTCTGGGGCCAACGTCCTGACTTTC. This sequence joins TRBV7-6 and TRBJ2-6; a possible D gene is TRBD2 (5 bases). Looked up from germline, CDR1 is SGHVS and CDR2 is FNYEAQ. The ends were cut back, 5 bases at V and 0 bases at J, with 20 bases in the middle. This CDR3 has 19 residues.

The V gene is TRBV18, the J gene TRBJ2-7; 9 bases fit TRBD2. The germline V gene has CDR1 KGHSH and CDR2 LQKENI. CDR3 length: 15 amino acids. J gave up 3 bases and V 2 bases, and 5 bases lay outside the gene matches. The CDR3 loop reads CASSPGAGGLYEQYF. The CDR3 nucleotides read TGTGCCAGCTCACCAGGGGCGGGGGGGCTCTACGAGCAGTACTTC. The complete variable domain, with remaining parts taken from reference TRBV18 and TRBJ2-7, reads NAGVMQNPRHLVRRRGQEARLRCSPMKGHSHVYWYRQLPEEGLKFMVYLQKENIIDESGMPKERFSAEFPKEGPSILRIQQVVRGDSAAYFCASSPGAGGLYEQYFGPGTRLTVT.

The chain employs TRBV11-2 and TRBJ2-1; TRBD2 agrees at 10 bases. The CDR3 is 17 amino acids. Looked up from germline, CDR1 is SGHAT and CDR2 is FQNNGV. The ends lost 5 bases at V and 2 bases at J; junction bases unmatched: 9. The CDR3 sequence is CASSPAPSGGAYNEQFF. Here the CDR3 DNA reads TGTGCCAGCAGCCCTGCCCCTAGCGGGGGCGCCTACAATGAGCAGTTCTTC.

This rearrangement joins TRBV5-4 to TRBJ2-2; TRBD2 is a possible D gene (6 bases). Trimming removed 0 bases from V and 4 bases from J, with 10 bases in between. This CDR3 is built from 15 residues. Germline CDR1 is SGHNT and CDR2 is YYREEE (reference sequence). The CDR3 sequence: CASSLAKGGTGELFF. The CDR3 DNA reads TGTGCCAGCAGCTTGGCCAAGGGAGGCACCGGGGAGCTGTTTTTT.

The J gene is TRBJ1-5, the V gene TRBV6-5; D is unclear. V was clipped by 6 bases and J by 2 bases, with 14 bases between them. Germline values: CDR1 MNHEY, CDR2 SVGAGI. The CDR3 has 15 amino acids. The CDR3 sequence is CASRPRGVGNQPQHF. Written as DNA, the CDR3 is TGTGCCAGCAGGCCGCGGGGTGTAGGCAATCAGCCCCAGCATTTT.

V usage is TRBV28 and J usage is TRBJ2-3; D is unclear. The CDR3 covers 12 residues. The V end was cut by 6 bases, the J end by 0 bases, with 4 bases between. Germline assignment: CDR1 MDHEN and CDR2 SYDVKM. This chain's CDR3 is CASRESTDTQYF. The CDR3 nucleotides are TGTGCCAGCAGGGAAAGCACAGATACGCAGTATTTT.

This chain uses TRBV19 with TRBJ2-5; 12 bases match TRBD1. Judging by the DNA end, TRBJ2-7 fits better; the J call may be wrong. CDR3 length: 14 amino acids. The germline gives CDR1 LNHDA, CDR2 SQIVND (reference sequence). The CDR3: CASRGDRGPYEQYF. DNA of the CDR3: TGTGCCAGTAGGGGGGACAGGGGGCCCTACGAGCAGTACTTC.

The chain couples TRBV11-3 to TRBJ2-7; weak D call: TRBD1 (6 bases). Trimming removed 4 bases at V and 0 bases at J, with 10 bases between. The CDR3 covers 14 residues. Looked up from germline, CDR1 is SGHNT and CDR2 is YENEEA. CDR3 region: CASSSSRGSYEQYF. CDR3 coding DNA: TGTGCCAGCAGCTCATCCAGGGGCTCCTACGAGCAGTACTTC.

V usage is TRBV28 and J usage is TRBJ1-5; D is undetermined. The germline V gene has CDR1 MDHEN and CDR2 SYDVKM. V was trimmed by 3 bases and J by 8 bases, leaving 8 bases between them. The CDR3 contains 12 residues. The CDR3 sequence: CASSLGIKPQHF. The CDR3 region has the DNA TGTGCCAGCAGTTTGGGAATTAAGCCCCAGCATTTT. Full variable domain (missing parts from reference TRBV28 and TRBJ1-5): DVKVTQSSRYLVKRTGEKVFLECVQDMDHENMFWYRQDPGLGLRLIYFSYDVKMKEKGDIPEGYSVSREKKERFSLILESASTNQTSMYLCASSLGIKPQHFGDGTRLSIL.

The CDR3 nucleotides are TGTGCCAGCAGACAGTTCTCCTACAATGAGCAGTTCTTC. This sequence encodes CASRQFSYNEQFF. The chain couples TRBV2 to TRBJ2-1; D ambiguous. Trimming cost V 6 bases and J 0 bases, with 6 bases left between them. This CDR3 region has 13 residues. Germline values: CDR1 SNHLY, CDR2 FYNNEI. Using reference TRBV2 and TRBJ2-1 for the parts outside the CDR3, the full variable domain is EPEVTQTPSHQVTQMGQEVILRCVPISNHLYFYWYRQILGQKVEFLVSFYNNEISEKSEIFDDQFSVERPDGSNFTLKIRSTKLEDSAMYFCASRQFSYNEQFFGPGTRLTVL.

A single count supports this clone. This chain connects TRBV7-8 to TRBJ2-5; 8 bases are shared with TRBD2. The CDR3 contains 13 residues. The trim removed 4 bases at V and 5 bases at J, leaving 3 bases unmatched. Germline loops: CDR1 SGHVS, CDR2 FQNEAQ. The CDR3 coding sequence is TGTGCCAGCAGCTCGACTAGCGCGGAGACCCAGTACTTC. It is translated as CASSSTSAETQYF.

CDR3 amino acids: CAIKDSYEQYF. The CDR3 coding sequence is TGTGCCATCAAGGATTCCTACGAGCAGTACTTC. The chain joins TRBV10-3 to TRBJ2-7; D is unresolved. Germline loops: CDR1 ENHRY, CDR2 SYGVKD. V lost 7 bases, J lost 1 base, and 5 bases lay in between. The CDR3 is made up of 11 amino acids.